Presented here are 24 T cell receptor beta chains from one specimen sequenced in a study of identical twins. Each CDR3 protein gets one entry after TCRdb re-called the 5' RACE reads with MiXCR. This sample carries under 250,000 distinct CDR3 sequences, roughly 13% of them seen once, and the ten largest clones take roughly 3.7%. These data were also filed under a second study, of yellow fever vaccine responses in identical twins.

Sequenced material: memory (CD45RO+) T cells sorted from blood. The receptors originated from a young woman in good health.

The J gene is TRBJ1-4, the V gene TRBV6-1, with unresolved D. V dropped 7 bases and J dropped 5 bases, with 11 bases sitting between them. The length of the CDR3 is 13 residues. Germline V CDR1 and CDR2: MNHNS, SASEGT. The DNA of the CDR3 is TGTGCCAGCACCGGACGGATGAATGAAAAACTGTTTTTT. Its translation is CASTGRMNEKLFF.

The V gene is TRBV6-5, the J gene TRBJ1-2; D is uncertain. The germline CDR1 and CDR2 sequences are MNHEY and SVGAGI. The CDR3 consists of 12 residues. Trimming cost V 6 bases and J 7 bases, with 12 bases left between them. CDR3: CASSRLGSGYTF. The DNA of the CDR3 is TGTGCCAGCAGCCGTTTGGGGTCTGGCTACACCTTC.

This chain links TRBV28 with TRBJ2-1; possible D gene TRBD1, 6 bases. Germline V gene lookup returns CDR1 MDHEN and CDR2 SYDVKM. This CDR3 has 17 amino acids. Trimming took 5 bases from V and 5 from J, leaving 22 bases between them. The DNA of the CDR3 is TGTGCCAGCAGTCCCCACCTCGGACAGTCTCCTAACAATGAGCAGTTCTTC. It yields the protein CASSPHLGQSPNNEQFF.

This chain uses TRBV12-3 or TRBV12-4 with TRBJ2-3; TRBD2 matches at 10 bases. The CDR3 runs 16 residues. V lost 5 bases, J lost 8 bases, and 13 bases stayed unmatched. This CDR3 is CASSAISSGGRSTQYF. The CDR3 nucleotides read TGTGCCAGCAGTGCCATTTCTAGCGGGGGCCGGAGTACGCAGTATTTT.

This clonotype was observed a few times. This chain links TRBV7-2 with TRBJ1-5; D remains ambiguous. Trimming removed 2 bases from V and 7 bases from J, with 9 bases in between. Germline values: CDR1 SGHTA, CDR2 FQGNSA. This CDR3 contains 13 residues. The DNA of the CDR3 is TGTGCCAGCAGCTTATCCCCGAGGCAGCCCCAGCATTTT. Amino acid sequence: CASSLSPRQPQHF.

This clonotype has a count of ten or more. The DNA of the CDR3 is TGTGCCAGCAGCAAAGCGCCCGAGTGGGAAAGCGAAAAAACAGCCTACGAGGGCAATGAGCAGTTCTTC. Translated, it gives CASSKAPEWESEKTAYEGNEQFF. The J gene is TRBJ2-1, the V gene TRBV21-1; TRBD2 is the table's D call, not checked against the DNA. TRBV21-1 is listed as a pseudogene. The length of the CDR3 is 23 residues.

This clonotype was detected only a few times. The genes are TRBV25-1 and TRBJ2-1; no clear D. Deletions cut 1 base from V and 6 bases from J, with 13 bases between. The CDR3 runs to 15 residues. CDR1 is MGHDK, CDR2 SYGVNS, per germline. This CDR3 is CASSEFGRPANEQFF. The CDR3 nucleotides read TGTGCCAGCAGTGAATTCGGTCGCCCGGCCAATGAGCAGTTCTTC.

This clonotype was counted between two and nine times. V and J are TRBV28 and TRBJ2-7, with 8 bases fitting TRBD2. With 6 bases clipped from V and 1 base from J, the junction kept 5 bases outside the gene matches. The CDR3 consists of 14 residues. The germline V gene has CDR1 MDHEN and CDR2 SYDVKM. Here the CDR3 reads CASSPGTRSYEQYF. The CDR3 DNA reads as TGTGCCAGCAGCCCTGGGACTAGATCCTACGAGCAGTACTTC.

The chain joins TRBV2 to TRBJ2-1; TRBD2 matches at 14 bases. Trimming removed 9 bases from V and 0 bases from J; junction bases left unmatched: 1. The germline V gene has CDR1 SNHLY and CDR2 FYNNEI. The CDR3 covers 15 residues. CDR3 sequence reads: CARGTSGSSYNEQFF. Here the CDR3 DNA reads TGTGCCAGGGGGACTAGCGGGAGCTCCTACAATGAGCAGTTCTTC.

This clonotype was picked up a small number of times. The chain recombines TRBV14 with TRBJ2-3; no definite D call. The CDR3 is 14 residues long. CDR1 is SGHDN and CDR2 is FVKESK in the germline V gene. Trimming took 4 bases from V and 0 from J, leaving 8 bases between them. The CDR3 loop reads CASSRQISTDTQYF. The DNA of the CDR3 is TGTGCCAGCAGCCGTCAGATAAGCACAGATACGCAGTATTTT.

The chain combines TRBV5-6 with TRBJ1-1; D is unresolved. In germline, CDR1 is SGHDT, CDR2 YYEEEE. The V and J ends lost 3 bases and 10 bases respectively, with 13 bases between them. The CDR3 is 12 residues long. CDR3 nucleotides: TGTGCCAGCAGCTCCGACAAAGTGGGAGCTTTCTTT. Protein: CASSSDKVGAFF.

The chain carries TRBV27 and TRBJ2-2; D may match TRBD1 or TRBD2 (5 bases each). Trimming shortened V by 1 base and J by 4 bases, and 13 bases separated the two germline ends. The CDR3 runs 16 residues. Per germline, CDR1 MNHEY and CDR2 SMNVEV (reference sequence). Written as DNA, the CDR3 is TGTGCCAGCAGTTTATACGGGACGACGGTCACCGGGGAGCTGTTTTTT. Its translation is CASSLYGTTVTGELFF.

The V call is TRBV18, the J call TRBJ2-3, with no clear D. V was clipped by 3 bases and J by 0 bases, with 16 bases between them. This CDR3 has 17 residues. Germline V CDR1 and CDR2: KGHSH, LQKENI. The CDR3 loop is CASSPRRSSTSTDTQYF. CDR3 DNA sequence: TGTGCCAGCTCACCGAGGCGTAGCTCAACTAGCACAGATACGCAGTATTTT.

The chain is built from TRBV6-7 and TRBJ2-3; D gene unclear. TRBV6-7 is given ORF status, its function remaining uncertain. V was trimmed by 8 bases and J by 0 bases, leaving 15 bases between them. The CDR3 is made up of 15 amino acids. CDR3 protein: CASARRGGSTDTQYF. In DNA, the CDR3 is TGTGCCAGCGCCCGACGTGGCGGCAGCACAGATACGCAGTATTTT.

This clonotype has a handful of counts. The rearrangement links TRBV7-3 to TRBJ1-1, with a possible D match to TRBD1 (5 bases). This CDR3 is built from 15 residues. Germline assignment: CDR1 SGHTA and CDR2 FQGTGA. Trimming removed 5 bases at V and 3 bases at J, with 16 bases between. The CDR3 spells CASSPGTELDTEAFF. As DNA, the CDR3 is TGTGCCAGCAGCCCTGGGACGGAACTTGACACTGAAGCTTTCTTT.

The chain joins TRBV29-1 to TRBJ2-5; D might be TRBD2 (5 bases). The germline V gene has CDR1 SQVTM and CDR2 ANQGSEA. The CDR3 loop spans 14 amino acids. The V gene lost 6 bases and the J gene lost 5 bases, with 19 bases spanning the gap. The CDR3 nucleotides are TGCAGCGTGGTAACGCCCGGTTCGGGGGAGACCCAGTACTTC. Translated: CSVVTPGSGETQYF.

The J gene is TRBJ1-5, the V gene TRBV28; D gene unclear. Trimming left V 7 bases short and J 0 bases short, with 7 bases between. Germline V CDR1 and CDR2: MDHEN, SYDVKM. The CDR3 contains 13 residues. The CDR3 DNA reads as TGTGCCAGCAAAAGGCTTAGCAATCAGCCCCAGCATTTT. Protein: CASKRLSNQPQHF.

This clonotype was seen more than once but under ten times. The chain combines TRBV3-1 with TRBJ2-4, with D maybe TRBD1 (6 bases). Trimming took off 6 bases at V and 7 bases at J, with 13 bases between the two ends. CDR1 and CDR2 from the germline V gene are LGHDT and YNNKEL (reference sequence). The CDR3 covers 13 residues. Written as DNA, the CDR3 is TGTGCCAGCAGAGCGACAGGTCAGAACATTCAGTACTTC. Translated, it gives CASRATGQNIQYF.

This clonotype appeared a few times. The chain is built from TRBV24-1 and TRBJ2-7; D gene uncertain. This CDR3 comprises 17 residues. CDR1 is KGHDR, CDR2 SFDVKD, per germline. The V end was cut by 4 bases, the J end by 7 bases, with 25 bases between. Written as DNA, the CDR3 is TGTGCCACCAGTGAATTCACCGGGCCCCCCAGTCTTCGGGAGCAGTACTTC. Protein sequence: CATSEFTGPPSLREQYF.

This clonotype showed up just a few times. This chain joins TRBV2 and TRBJ2-7; TRBD1 might be the D (7 bases). The CDR3 is 14 amino acids. Trimming pared 7 bases from V and 6 bases from J, leaving 19 bases between. The germline V gene encodes CDR1 SNHLY and CDR2 FYNNEI. CDR3 nucleotides: TGTGCCAGCACAACGCTTTGGGGGGACAGCGAGCAGTACTTC. Translated, it gives CASTTLWGDSEQYF.

The chain is built from TRBV6-1 and TRBJ2-1; 8 bases are a match to TRBD1. J lost 9 bases, V lost 9 bases, and 10 bases had no gene match. Germline loops: CDR1 MNHNS, CDR2 SASEGT. This CDR3 is built from 13 residues. The CDR3 DNA sequence: TGTGCCAGTCTGAGGACAGGGTCGAGTGAGCAGTTCTTC. Translation: CASLRTGSSEQFF.

This clonotype was seen a few times. The V gene is TRBV15, the J gene TRBJ2-7; TRBD1 matches 10 bases. The germline V gene has CDR1 LNHNV and CDR2 YYDKDF (reference sequence). This CDR3 has 15 amino acids. J gave up 5 bases and V 5 bases, and 9 bases lay outside the gene matches. CDR3 region: CATSPAGQGFHEQYF. DNA for the CDR3: TGTGCCACCAGCCCGGCGGGACAGGGGTTTCACGAGCAGTACTTC.

This clonotype was detected many times. The chain couples TRBV27 to TRBJ2-3, with 7 bases matching TRBD2. Germline V CDR1 and CDR2: MNHEY, SMNVEV (reference sequence). CDR3 size: 15 residues. Trimming cost V 3 bases and J 0 bases; bases outside gene matches: 3. The CDR3 sequence: CASSLSGVSTDTQYF. The CDR3 nucleotides read TGTGCCAGCAGTTTGAGCGGGGTGAGCACAGATACGCAGTATTTT.

This clonotype was counted a few times. This chain joins TRBV5-1 and TRBJ2-2, with D possibly being TRBD1 (8 bases). Germline V gives CDR1 SGHRS, CDR2 YFSETQ. V lost 4 bases, J lost 6 bases, and 13 bases lay in between. The CDR3 runs to 14 residues. CDR3 bases: TGCGCCAGCAGCCAACAGGGGGGGCCCGGGGAGCTGTTTTTT. Amino acids: CASSQQGGPGELFF.